Shown below are 5 T cell receptor beta chains from a single sample sequenced in a study of blood T cell repertoires in COVID-19. TCRdb's table, derived via immunoSEQ multiplex PCR, lists solely in-frame clones and lacks some. The sample has about 160,000 clones; 80% to 90% are singletons. The specimen was peripheral blood. These receptors were obtained from a woman in her sixties or seventies who had recovered from COVID-19.

This clone was detected only a few times. The V call is TRBV7-2, the J call TRBJ2-5; 7 positions agree with TRBD1. V was pared by 5 bases and J by 2 bases, with 2 bases of the junction left unmatched. This CDR3 is built from 13 residues. The germline V gene encodes CDR1 SGHTA and CDR2 FQGNSA. CDR3 protein: CASSRGQQETQYF. The DNA for the CDR3 is TGTGCCAGCAGCAGGGGACAGCAAGAGACCCAGTACTTC.

The chain joins TRBV9 to TRBJ2-5; TRBD2 is a possible D gene (5 bases). Germline V gene data show CDR1 as SGDLS and CDR2 as YYNGEE. V was shortened by 6 bases and J by 2 bases, with 17 bases between the two germline ends. This CDR3 region has 15 residues. The CDR3 here is CASTRRDVIQETQYF. DNA of the CDR3: TGTGCCAGCACCCGCCGGGATGTAATTCAAGAGACCCAGTACTTC.

This chain links TRBV27 with TRBJ1-4; the D gene is possibly TRBD1 (5 bases). V was cut by 7 bases and J by 2 bases, with 8 bases left in between. The CDR3 sequence is 13 residues long. Germline loops: CDR1 MNHEY, CDR2 SMNVEV (reference sequence). The CDR3: CASTQGTNEKLFF. Written as DNA, the CDR3 is TGTGCCAGCACCCAGGGTACTAATGAAAAACTGTTTTTT.

This clone was detected once. The chain carries TRBV5-5 and TRBJ1-1; D not certain. The CDR3 consists of 15 residues. Germline loops: CDR1 SGHKS, CDR2 YYEKEE (reference sequence). The germline V and J ends were trimmed by 0 bases and 1 base, with 10 bases remaining between them. CDR3 bases: TGTGCCAGCAGCTTGGAATGGACTTCGAACACTGAAGCTTTCTTT. Its protein product is CASSLEWTSNTEAFF.

The J gene is TRBJ2-1, the V gene TRBV3-1 (or the pseudogene TRBV3-2); 11 positions agree with TRBD2. The CDR3 is 16 amino acids. The germline gives CDR1 LGHDT, CDR2 YNNKEL (reference sequence). The junction had 12 bases not matched to a gene; V was cut back by 4 bases and J by 10 bases. CDR3 protein: CASSLRKLAGAPEQFF. CDR3 DNA: TGTGCCAGCAGCCTTAGGAAACTAGCGGGGGCCCCGGAGCAGTTCTTC.